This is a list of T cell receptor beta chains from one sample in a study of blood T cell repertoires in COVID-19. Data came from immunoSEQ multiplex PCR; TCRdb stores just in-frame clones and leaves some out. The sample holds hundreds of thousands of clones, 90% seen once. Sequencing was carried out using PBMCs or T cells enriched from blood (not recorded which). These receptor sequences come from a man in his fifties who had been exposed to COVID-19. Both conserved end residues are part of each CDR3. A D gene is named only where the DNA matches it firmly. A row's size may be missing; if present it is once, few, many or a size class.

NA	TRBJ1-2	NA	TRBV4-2	TGTGCCAGCAGCCAAGATAGGGGGAACTATGGCTACACCTTC	CASSQDRGNYGYTF
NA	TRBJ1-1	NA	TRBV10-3	TGTGCCATCAGAACTACCTCGGGTGAGACTGAAGCTTTCTTT	CAIRTTSGETEAFF
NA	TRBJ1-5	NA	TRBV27	TGTGCCAGCAGCCCTGTCGGTAGTGGCAATCAGCCCCAGCATTTT	CASSPVGSGNQPQHF
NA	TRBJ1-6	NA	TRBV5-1	TGCGCCAGCAGCTTGGAAACGGTTGCCATCGGTTCACCCCTCCACTTT	CASSLETVAIGSPLHF
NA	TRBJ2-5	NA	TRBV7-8	TGTGCCAGCAGCTCCGGACAGAAAGAGACCCAGTACTTC	CASSSGQKETQYF
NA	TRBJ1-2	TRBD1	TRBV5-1	TGCGCCAGCAGCCCTTCCGGGACAGACTATGGCTACACCTTC	CASSPSGTDYGYTF
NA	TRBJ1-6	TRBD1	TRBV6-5	TGTGCCAGCGGGGTAGGGGGCGATAATTCACCCCTCCACTTT	CASGVGGDNSPLHF
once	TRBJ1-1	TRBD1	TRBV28	TGTGCCAGCAGTGACCTGACAGGGGCGAACACTGAAGCTTTCTTT	CASSDLTGANTEAFF
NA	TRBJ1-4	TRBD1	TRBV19	TGTGCCAGTAGTTTCCGACAGGGGTCTAATGAAAAACTGTTTTTT	CASSFRQGSNEKLFF
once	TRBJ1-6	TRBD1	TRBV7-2	TGTGCCAGCAGCCAAAACAGGGGGCCCAATTCACCCCTCCACTTT	CASSQNRGPNSPLHF
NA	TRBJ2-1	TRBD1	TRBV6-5	TGTGCCAGCAGTCTCCGACAGGGCGATGAGCAGTTCTTC	CASSLRQGDEQFF
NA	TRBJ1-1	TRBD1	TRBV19	TGTGCCAGTAGTCAGGGGGCGGGTACTGAAGCTTTCTTT	CASSQGAGTEAFF
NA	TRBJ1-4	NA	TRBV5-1	TGCGCCAGCAGCCGACTCACCGGGGATTCAACTAATGAAAAACTGTTTTTT	CASSRLTGDSTNEKLFF
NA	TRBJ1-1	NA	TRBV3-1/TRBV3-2	TGTGCCAGCAGCCGAGCACTGCTCAGGGAGGGCACTGAAGCTTTCTTT	CASSRALLREGTEAFF
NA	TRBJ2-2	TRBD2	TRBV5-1	TGCGCCAGCAGCTTCGGGGGGACTAGCGGGAGCACCGGGGAGCTGTTTTTT	CASSFGGTSGSTGELFF
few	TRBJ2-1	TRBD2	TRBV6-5	TGTGCCAGCAGGAGAATAGCGGGAGAGCAGTTCTTC	CASRRIAGEQFF
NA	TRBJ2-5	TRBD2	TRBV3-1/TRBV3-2	TGTGCCAGCAGCCAGGGACTAGCTCAAGAGACCCAGTACTTC	CASSQGLAQETQYF
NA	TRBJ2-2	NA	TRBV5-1	TGCGCCAGCAGCAGAGGCGAGGTTCTCACCGGGGAGCTGTTTTTT	CASSRGEVLTGELFF
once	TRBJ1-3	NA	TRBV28	TGTGCCAGCAGTCCCCTTTCTTACAGGTCTGGAAACACCATATATTTT	CASSPLSYRSGNTIYF
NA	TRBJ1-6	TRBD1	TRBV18	TGTGCCAGCTCACTGCAGGGGGCAGGTTCACCCCTCCACTTT	CASSLQGAGSPLHF
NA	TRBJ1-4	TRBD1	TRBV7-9	TGTGCCAGCAGTTGGCAGGGGGCGCGGAATGAAAAACTGTTTTTT	CASSWQGARNEKLFF
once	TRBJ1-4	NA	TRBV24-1	TGTGCCACCAGTGATGCCAGGGGCGCGGGTGAAAAACTGTTTTTT	CATSDARGAGEKLFF
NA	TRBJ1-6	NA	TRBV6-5	TGTGCCAGCAGACACAACAGGGTTGGAAATTCACCCCTCCACTTT	CASRHNRVGNSPLHF
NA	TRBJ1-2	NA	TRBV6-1	TGTGCCAGCAGTGAAACGACAAATTCTAACTATGGCTACACCTTC	CASSETTNSNYGYTF
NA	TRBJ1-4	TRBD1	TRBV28	TGTGCCAGCAGTCGTGGGGACAGGGGGGCAACTAATGAAAAACTGTTTTTT	CASSRGDRGATNEKLFF
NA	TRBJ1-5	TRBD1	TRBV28	TGTGCCAGCAGCTTTTACAGGGGGAGTCAGCCCCAGCATTTT	CASSFYRGSQPQHF
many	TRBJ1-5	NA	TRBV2	TGTGCCAGCAGACGCACAGTGGGGGGTCAGCCCCAGCATTTT	CASRRTVGGQPQHF
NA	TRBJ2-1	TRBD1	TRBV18	TGTGCCAGCTCCCCAGTGCCGGACAGGGACAATGAGCAGTTCTTC	CASSPVPDRDNEQFF
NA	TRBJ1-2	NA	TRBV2	TGTGCCAGCAAGACAGAAGTTCGCTATGGCTACACCTTC	CASKTEVRYGYTF
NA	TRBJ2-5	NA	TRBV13	TGTGCCAGCAGCCCTCGAGAGACCCAGTACTTC	CASSPRETQYF
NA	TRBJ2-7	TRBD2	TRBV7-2	TGTGCCAGCAGCTTAGTCGGGGGGATTGACAGATCCTACGAGCAGTACTTC	CASSLVGGIDRSYEQYF
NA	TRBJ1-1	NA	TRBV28	TGTGCCAGTCCCCGGGGAGCCTCCATGAACACTGAAGCTTTCTTT	CASPRGASMNTEAFF
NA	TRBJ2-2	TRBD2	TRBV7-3	TGTGCCAGCAGCTTAAGGGCGGGAGTAGACGGGGAGCTGTTTTTT	CASSLRAGVDGELFF
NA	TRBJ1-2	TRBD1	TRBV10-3	TGTGCCATCAGTGGGACAGGGGGGTATGGCTACACCTTC	CAISGTGGYGYTF
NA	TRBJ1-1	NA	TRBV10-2	TGCGCCAGCAGTGAGTCGTACAGTGAAGCTTTCTTT	CASSESYSEAFF
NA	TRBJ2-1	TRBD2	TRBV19	TGTGCCAGTAGTAGACTAGCGGCCACTTCCTACAATGAGCAGTTCTTC	CASSRLAATSYNEQFF
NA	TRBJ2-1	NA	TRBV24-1	TGTGCCACCAGTGATTACGGGGGGCCTAACAATGAGCAGTTCTTC	CATSDYGGPNNEQFF
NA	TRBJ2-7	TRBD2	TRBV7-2	TGTGCCAGCAGCTTACGGTGGCTAGCGGGGGTCGAGCAGTACTTC	CASSLRWLAGVEQYF
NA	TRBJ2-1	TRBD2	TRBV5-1	TGCGCCAGCAGCTGGGTGGCGGGGGGCTACAATGAGCAGTTCTTC	CASSWVAGGYNEQFF
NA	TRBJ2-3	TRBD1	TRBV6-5	TGTGCCAGCAAAGGGACAGGGAGAGATACGCAGTATTTT	CASKGTGRDTQYF
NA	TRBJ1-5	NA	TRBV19	TGTGCCAGTAGTATAGGTCCCGCGGGACAGCCCCAGCATTTT	CASSIGPAGQPQHF
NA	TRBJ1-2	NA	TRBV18	TGTGCCAGCTCGGGAGGGCTTATTGGCTATGGCTACACCTTC	CASSGGLIGYGYTF
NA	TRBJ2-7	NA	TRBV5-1	TGCGCCAGCAGCCGTTTCGACAGAACCTACGAGCAGTACTTC	CASSRFDRTYEQYF
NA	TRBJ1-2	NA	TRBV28	TGTGCCAGCAGAACCCCGGGGACTGCTGCCTATGGCTACACCTTC	CASRTPGTAAYGYTF
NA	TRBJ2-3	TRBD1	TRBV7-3	TGTGCCAGCAGCCCAAGACAGGGGGCCATGGATACGCAGTATTTT	CASSPRQGAMDTQYF
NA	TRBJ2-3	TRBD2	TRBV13	TGTGCCAGCAGCTTGGGCGGGGGGGCCTTCACAGATACGCAGTATTTT	CASSLGGGAFTDTQYF
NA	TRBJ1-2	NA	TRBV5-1	TGCGCCAGCAGCTTGGGAACCAGGGTTGGCTACACCTTC	CASSLGTRVGYTF
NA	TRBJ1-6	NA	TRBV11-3	TGTGCCAGCAGCCCTAGTAGCTCCTATAATTCACCCCTCCACTTT	CASSPSSSYNSPLHF
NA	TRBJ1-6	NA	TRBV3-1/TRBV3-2	TGTGCCAGCAGCCAAGAGGGGGCGCGCTCCTATAATTCACCCCTCCACTTT	CASSQEGARSYNSPLHF